The sequence of this T cell receptor beta chain was determined in a study of T cells in Graves' hyperthyroidism and ophthalmopathy. Regions amplified from RNA transcripts were the TCR beta CDR3 regions. Primed by the HTBI set, a first-round RT-PCR was run on the TCR CDR3. In TCRdb, the multiplex PCR reads were re-called with MiXCR into one record per CDR3 protein. The data contain 550,000 to 600,000 distinct CDR3 sequences, 14% of them singletons. CDR1 and CDR2 (germline): MGHDK, SYGVNS. V lost 0 bases and J lost 4, with 10 bases in between. The CDR3 contains 15 residues. Sequenced material: blood. V is TRBV25-1 and J is TRBJ2-1, with no clear D. This sequence was found in a woman younger than 35 with Graves' ophthalmopathy. The CDR3 DNA reads as TGTGCCAGCAGTGAATATTCGCAGGTATACAATGAGCAGTTCTTC. It specifies CASSEYSQVYNEQFF.